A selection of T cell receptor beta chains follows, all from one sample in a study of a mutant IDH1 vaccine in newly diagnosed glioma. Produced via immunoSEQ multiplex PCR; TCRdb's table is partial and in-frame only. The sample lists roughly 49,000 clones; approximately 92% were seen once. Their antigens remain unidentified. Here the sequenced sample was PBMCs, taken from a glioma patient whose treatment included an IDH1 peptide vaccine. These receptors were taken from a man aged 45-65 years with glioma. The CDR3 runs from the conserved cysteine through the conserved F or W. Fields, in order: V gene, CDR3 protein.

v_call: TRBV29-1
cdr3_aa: CSAELVNKGNEQFF

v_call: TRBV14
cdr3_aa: CASSRDWYTEAFF

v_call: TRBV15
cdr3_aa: CATSPGLATDTQYF

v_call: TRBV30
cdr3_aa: CAWTLGVGTEAFF

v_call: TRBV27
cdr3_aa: CASSLTNTGELFF

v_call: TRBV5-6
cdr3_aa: CASSLPGLADGELFF

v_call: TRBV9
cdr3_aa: CASSPDVSSGGPTLGQESQYF

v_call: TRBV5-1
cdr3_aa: CASSLVVGSGELFF

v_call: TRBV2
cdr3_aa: CASRRGDYGYTF

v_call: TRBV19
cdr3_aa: CASKGNAPYEQYF